These T cell receptor beta chains were read from a single sample in a study of a mutant IDH1 vaccine in newly diagnosed glioma. Using immunoSEQ multiplex PCR, the repertoire was profiled, and TCRdb retains in-frame clones only, with some absent. The sample consists of tens of thousands of clones, about 71% of them appearing once. For these TCRs, the target antigens are not known. This material consisted of PBMCs, taken from a glioma patient whose treatment included an IDH1 peptide vaccine. Source of these receptors: a man aged 50-59 years with glioma. CDR3s include the opening cysteine and the closing phenylalanine or tryptophan. The order of the fields is CDR3 length, V gene, J gene, clone size, D gene, CDR3 DNA, CDR3 protein. A D gene is named only where the DNA matches it firmly. A row's size may be missing; if present it is once, few, many or a size class.

CDR3 length: 14
V gene: TRBV4-3
J gene: TRBJ1-1
clone size: -
D gene: TRBD1
CDR3 DNA: TGCGCCAGCAGCCCGACAGGGTGGAACACTGAAGCTTTCTTT
CDR3 protein: CASSPTGWNTEAFF

CDR3 length: 15
V gene: TRBV15
J gene: TRBJ1-3
clone size: -
D gene: -
CDR3 DNA: TGTGCCACCAGCAGAGATCAGAGCATTGGAAACACCATATATTTT
CDR3 protein: CATSRDQSIGNTIYF

CDR3 length: 15
V gene: TRBV5-1
J gene: TRBJ2-7
clone size: -
D gene: TRBD1
CDR3 DNA: TGCGCCAGCAGCTTAGGGCAGGGGGCAAACAACGAGCAGTACTTC
CDR3 protein: CASSLGQGANNEQYF

CDR3 length: 13
V gene: TRBV10-1
J gene: TRBJ2-5
clone size: -
D gene: -
CDR3 DNA: TGCGCCAGCAGTGAGTCGGGCCGGGAGACCCAGTACTTC
CDR3 protein: CASSESGRETQYF

CDR3 length: 15
V gene: TRBV7-2
J gene: TRBJ2-4
clone size: -
D gene: -
CDR3 DNA: TGTGCCAGCAGCCCCCTGAGGGGGACCAAAAACATTCAGTACTTC
CDR3 protein: CASSPLRGTKNIQYF

CDR3 length: 10
V gene: TRBV29-1
J gene: TRBJ1-2
clone size: once
D gene: -
CDR3 DNA: TGCAGCGCCCAAAGCTATGGCTACACCTTC
CDR3 protein: CSAQSYGYTF

CDR3 length: 16
V gene: TRBV9
J gene: TRBJ1-1
clone size: -
D gene: -
CDR3 DNA: TGTGCCAGCAGCGTAGCTACTGCCGACATCATCACTGAAGCTTTCTTT
CDR3 protein: CASSVATADIITEAFF

CDR3 length: 12
V gene: TRBV7-9
J gene: TRBJ1-1
clone size: -
D gene: -
CDR3 DNA: TGTGCCAGCAACCCCCCAGGCACTGAAGCTTTCTTT
CDR3 protein: CASNPPGTEAFF

CDR3 length: 13
V gene: TRBV18
J gene: TRBJ1-1
clone size: -
D gene: -
CDR3 DNA: TGTGCCAGCTCAGCAAACAGGGAGGCGGGAGCTTTCTTT
CDR3 protein: CASSANREAGAFF

CDR3 length: 14
V gene: TRBV7-9
J gene: TRBJ2-2
clone size: -
D gene: -
CDR3 DNA: TGTGCCAGCAGCTCGACAGTAGACACCGGGGAGCTGTTTTTT
CDR3 protein: CASSSTVDTGELFF

CDR3 length: 13
V gene: TRBV7-9
J gene: TRBJ1-2
clone size: -
D gene: -
CDR3 DNA: TGTGCCAGCAGCTCAGCATGGGGGGCTGACTACACCTTC
CDR3 protein: CASSSAWGADYTF

CDR3 length: 13
V gene: TRBV10-3
J gene: TRBJ2-5
clone size: -
D gene: TRBD2
CDR3 DNA: TGTGCCACCGGACTAGCGGGGGGAGAGACCCAGTACTTC
CDR3 protein: CATGLAGGETQYF

CDR3 length: 14
V gene: TRBV19
J gene: TRBJ1-2
clone size: -
D gene: TRBD1
CDR3 DNA: TGTGCCAGTAGCGCCCAGGGGGCAGTTTTAGGCTACACCTTC
CDR3 protein: CASSAQGAVLGYTF

CDR3 length: 16
V gene: TRBV19
J gene: TRBJ1-2
clone size: -
D gene: -
CDR3 DNA: TGTGCCAGTAAGCCCTCGGTCAGCCTTGGTTCCTATGGCTACACCTTC
CDR3 protein: CASKPSVSLGSYGYTF

CDR3 length: 11
V gene: TRBV6-1
J gene: TRBJ2-7
clone size: -
D gene: -
CDR3 DNA: TGTGCCAGCACCCTCTCCTACGAGCAGTACTTC
CDR3 protein: CASTLSYEQYF

CDR3 length: 13
V gene: TRBV6-5
J gene: TRBJ1-5
clone size: -
D gene: -
CDR3 DNA: TGTGCCAGCAGTTCTGCTAGAGATCAGCCCCAGCATTTT
CDR3 protein: CASSSARDQPQHF

CDR3 length: 15
V gene: TRBV5-3
J gene: TRBJ2-5
clone size: -
D gene: TRBD2
CDR3 DNA: TGTGCCAGAAGCTTGCGGGGGGTCGCAGGAGAGACCCAGTACTTC
CDR3 protein: CARSLRGVAGETQYF

CDR3 length: 15
V gene: TRBV10-3
J gene: TRBJ1-5
clone size: -
D gene: -
CDR3 DNA: TGTGCCATCAGTGATGCAGGGGCGAGCAATCAGCCCCAGCATTTT
CDR3 protein: CAISDAGASNQPQHF

CDR3 length: 13
V gene: TRBV28
J gene: TRBJ1-2
clone size: -
D gene: -
CDR3 DNA: TGTGCCAGCAGCCTACAGCCCTATGACGGCTACACCTTC
CDR3 protein: CASSLQPYDGYTF

CDR3 length: 13
V gene: TRBV7-2
J gene: TRBJ1-2
clone size: -
D gene: -
CDR3 DNA: TGTGCCAGCAGCTTAGGACGCGGCTATGGCTACACCTTC
CDR3 protein: CASSLGRGYGYTF

CDR3 length: 16
V gene: TRBV27
J gene: TRBJ1-2
clone size: once
D gene: TRBD1
CDR3 DNA: TGTGCCAGCAGTACAACAGGGGTTGCGGGCTATTATGGCTACACCTTC
CDR3 protein: CASSTTGVAGYYGYTF

CDR3 length: 14
V gene: TRBV30
J gene: TRBJ1-5
clone size: -
D gene: TRBD1
CDR3 DNA: TGTGCCTGGAGTGACCGACAGGGCTTGCGGCCCCAGCATTTT
CDR3 protein: CAWSDRQGLRPQHF

CDR3 length: 14
V gene: TRBV30
J gene: TRBJ2-6
clone size: -
D gene: -
CDR3 DNA: TGTGCCCGGCGGGGAAGCTCTGGGGCCAACGTCCTGACTTTC
CDR3 protein: CARRGSSGANVLTF

CDR3 length: 14
V gene: TRBV5-1
J gene: TRBJ1-1
clone size: -
D gene: -
CDR3 DNA: TGCGCCAGCAGCTTTAACGCCGAGGGTGGTGAAGCTTTCTTT
CDR3 protein: CASSFNAEGGEAFF

CDR3 length: 14
V gene: TRBV5-1
J gene: TRBJ2-7
clone size: few
D gene: -
CDR3 DNA: TGCGCCAGCAGCTTGGGAAGGGGGGAATCCGAGCAGTACTTC
CDR3 protein: CASSLGRGESEQYF

CDR3 length: 14
V gene: TRBV10-3
J gene: TRBJ2-2
clone size: -
D gene: -
CDR3 DNA: TGTGCCAAATTTCCCGGGGCCACCACCGGGGAGCTGTTTTTT
CDR3 protein: CAKFPGATTGELFF

CDR3 length: 13
V gene: TRBV7-2
J gene: TRBJ2-5
clone size: -
D gene: -
CDR3 DNA: TGTGCCAGCAGCGGTGGGCCAGCGGAGACCCAGTACTTC
CDR3 protein: CASSGGPAETQYF

CDR3 length: 11
V gene: TRBV29-1
J gene: TRBJ1-2
clone size: few
D gene: TRBD1
CDR3 DNA: TGCAGCGTTAGACAGGGTTATGGCTACACCTTC
CDR3 protein: CSVRQGYGYTF

CDR3 length: 15
V gene: TRBV9
J gene: TRBJ1-1
clone size: -
D gene: TRBD1
CDR3 DNA: TGTGCCAGCAGCTCCCCCGAGACAGGGAGCACTGAAGCTTTCTTT
CDR3 protein: CASSSPETGSTEAFF

CDR3 length: 16
V gene: TRBV7-6
J gene: TRBJ1-1
clone size: -
D gene: -
CDR3 DNA: TGTGCCAGCAGCTTAGGGGGTCCAGGGAGGAACACTGAAGCTTTCTTT
CDR3 protein: CASSLGGPGRNTEAFF

CDR3 length: 12
V gene: TRBV7-9
J gene: TRBJ1-1
clone size: -
D gene: -
CDR3 DNA: TGTGCCAGCAGCTTAGCTGGCAGTGGCACGTTCTTT
CDR3 protein: CASSLAGSGTFF

CDR3 length: 13
V gene: TRBV19
J gene: TRBJ1-1
clone size: -
D gene: -
CDR3 DNA: TGTGCCAGTAGTATGACAGCGAACACTGAAGCTTTCTTT
CDR3 protein: CASSMTANTEAFF

CDR3 length: 16
V gene: TRBV11-3
J gene: TRBJ1-5
clone size: -
D gene: -
CDR3 DNA: TGTGCCAGCAGCCTCTACCAAAAAGGGAGCAATCAGCCCCAGCATTTT
CDR3 protein: CASSLYQKGSNQPQHF

CDR3 length: 14
V gene: TRBV28
J gene: TRBJ1-3
clone size: -
D gene: -
CDR3 DNA: TGTGCCAGCAGGGGGTTAAACTATGGAAACACCATATATTTT
CDR3 protein: CASRGLNYGNTIYF

CDR3 length: 14
V gene: TRBV10-3
J gene: TRBJ1-2
clone size: large
D gene: TRBD1
CDR3 DNA: TGTGCCATCAGTGAAAGGCAGGGGGCCTATGGCTACACCTTC
CDR3 protein: CAISERQGAYGYTF

CDR3 length: 15
V gene: TRBV7-9
J gene: TRBJ1-4
clone size: -
D gene: -
CDR3 DNA: TGTGCCAGCAGCTTTCCCTCGACGACTAATGAAAAACTGTTTTTT
CDR3 protein: CASSFPSTTNEKLFF

CDR3 length: 13
V gene: TRBV19
J gene: TRBJ2-2
clone size: -
D gene: -
CDR3 DNA: TGTGCCAGCCGGGACACCAACACCGGGGAGCTGTTTTTT
CDR3 protein: CASRDTNTGELFF

CDR3 length: 15
V gene: TRBV4-2
J gene: TRBJ2-7
clone size: -
D gene: TRBD1
CDR3 DNA: TGTGCCAGCAGCCAGGGGACAGGGGGAACGGGCGAGCAGTACTTC
CDR3 protein: CASSQGTGGTGEQYF

CDR3 length: 15
V gene: TRBV11-2
J gene: TRBJ1-1
clone size: -
D gene: -
CDR3 DNA: TGTGCCAGCAGCCCCTCGTTGCAGGGCGGCACTGAAGCTTTCTTT
CDR3 protein: CASSPSLQGGTEAFF

CDR3 length: 17
V gene: TRBV9
J gene: TRBJ2-3
clone size: -
D gene: TRBD2
CDR3 DNA: TGTGCCAGCAGCGTAGTGGCTAGCGGGGGAAGCACAGATACGCAGTATTTT
CDR3 protein: CASSVVASGGSTDTQYF

CDR3 length: 14
V gene: TRBV18
J gene: TRBJ2-7
clone size: -
D gene: -
CDR3 DNA: TGTGCCAGCTCACCACCGGCCAGGGCATACGAGCAGTACTTC
CDR3 protein: CASSPPARAYEQYF

CDR3 length: 13
V gene: TRBV10-1
J gene: TRBJ1-1
clone size: few
D gene: -
CDR3 DNA: TGCGCCAGCAATTTGGCAAAGTCCACTGAAGCTTTCTTT
CDR3 protein: CASNLAKSTEAFF

CDR3 length: 15
V gene: TRBV19
J gene: TRBJ2-1
clone size: few
D gene: TRBD2
CDR3 DNA: TGTGCCAGTAGTATATCGGGACTAGCGATAAATGAGCAGTTCTTC
CDR3 protein: CASSISGLAINEQFF

CDR3 length: 12
V gene: TRBV12-1
J gene: TRBJ2-5
clone size: -
D gene: -
CDR3 DNA: TGTGCCAGCAGCTCGCAAGGAGAGACCCAGTACTTC
CDR3 protein: CASSSQGETQYF

CDR3 length: 11
V gene: TRBV29-1
J gene: TRBJ1-2
clone size: -
D gene: -
CDR3 DNA: TGCAGCGGATGGACAGCCTATGGCTACACCTTC
CDR3 protein: CSGWTAYGYTF

CDR3 length: 14
V gene: TRBV2
J gene: TRBJ1-1
clone size: -
D gene: TRBD1
CDR3 DNA: TGTGCCAGCAGTGAGGTGACAGGGGGCACTGAAGCTTTCTTT
CDR3 protein: CASSEVTGGTEAFF

CDR3 length: 15
V gene: TRBV10-3
J gene: TRBJ2-2
clone size: once
D gene: TRBD1
CDR3 DNA: TGTGCCATCAGGACAGGGGGCCGTGCTAGCGGGGAGCTGTTTTTT
CDR3 protein: CAIRTGGRASGELFF

CDR3 length: 12
V gene: TRBV30
J gene: TRBJ2-3
clone size: -
D gene: -
CDR3 DNA: TGTGCCTGGAGCCCAGGGCACGATACGCAGTATTTT
CDR3 protein: CAWSPGHDTQYF

CDR3 length: 16
V gene: TRBV5-8
J gene: TRBJ1-1
clone size: -
D gene: -
CDR3 DNA: TGTGCCAGCAGCTTCGAGCAGGGGTCTTCGAGGACTGAAGCTTTCTTT
CDR3 protein: CASSFEQGSSRTEAFF

CDR3 length: 12
V gene: TRBV27
J gene: TRBJ1-5
clone size: once
D gene: -
CDR3 DNA: TGTGCCAGCAGCAAAGCGGGTCAGCCCCAGCATTTT
CDR3 protein: CASSKAGQPQHF

CDR3 length: 15
V gene: TRBV19
J gene: TRBJ2-1
clone size: -
D gene: TRBD1
CDR3 DNA: TGTGCCAGTAGTAAAGGGACAGTCTCCTACAATGAGCAGTTCTTC
CDR3 protein: CASSKGTVSYNEQFF

CDR3 length: 17
V gene: TRBV4-2
J gene: TRBJ2-5
clone size: -
D gene: TRBD2
CDR3 DNA: TGTGCCAGCAGCACATATTATGGGGGGAGGGGACAAGAGACCCAGTACTTC
CDR3 protein: CASSTYYGGRGQETQYF

CDR3 length: 14
V gene: TRBV2
J gene: TRBJ1-4
clone size: -
D gene: TRBD1
CDR3 DNA: TGTGCCAGCCTTGGGGGACAGTTTAATGAAAAACTGTTTTTT
CDR3 protein: CASLGGQFNEKLFF

CDR3 length: 15
V gene: TRBV2
J gene: TRBJ1-5
clone size: -
D gene: TRBD1
CDR3 DNA: TGTGCCAGCAGTCTCTCGCAGGGGGCGAGTCAGCCCCAGCATTTT
CDR3 protein: CASSLSQGASQPQHF

CDR3 length: 13
V gene: TRBV5-6
J gene: TRBJ1-1
clone size: once
D gene: -
CDR3 DNA: TGTGCCAGCAGCTTACCTGTGAACACTGAAGCTTTCTTT
CDR3 protein: CASSLPVNTEAFF

CDR3 length: 12
V gene: TRBV19
J gene: TRBJ2-7
clone size: -
D gene: TRBD1
CDR3 DNA: TGTGCCAGTAAGGGACAGGCCCACGAGCAGTACTTC
CDR3 protein: CASKGQAHEQYF

CDR3 length: 16
V gene: TRBV4-1
J gene: TRBJ2-3
clone size: -
D gene: TRBD2
CDR3 DNA: TGCGCCAGCAGCCGAAGCGGGGGCTTTAGCACAGATACGCAGTATTTT
CDR3 protein: CASSRSGGFSTDTQYF

CDR3 length: 14
V gene: TRBV10-3
J gene: TRBJ1-2
clone size: -
D gene: -
CDR3 DNA: TGTGCCATCAGTGAGTCCGGGAACTTCTATGGCTACACCTTC
CDR3 protein: CAISESGNFYGYTF

CDR3 length: 14
V gene: TRBV6-6
J gene: TRBJ1-1
clone size: -
D gene: TRBD1
CDR3 DNA: TGTGCCAGCAGTTACGCAGGGGGGAACACTGAAGCTTTCTTT
CDR3 protein: CASSYAGGNTEAFF

CDR3 length: 19
V gene: TRBV5-6
J gene: TRBJ2-7
clone size: -
D gene: -
CDR3 DNA: TGTGCCAGCAGCTCCCTCCTGGGGAAGTTAAACGGAATCCCTGACGAGCAGTACTTC
CDR3 protein: CASSSLLGKLNGIPDEQYF